Each of the 21 T cell receptor beta chains below was sequenced from the same sample in a study of T cells in Graves' hyperthyroidism and ophthalmopathy. There were TCR beta CDR3 regions amplified from RNA transcripts. HTBI primers drove first-round RT-PCR of the TCR CDR3. Using its own MiXCR run on the multiplex PCR reads, TCRdb lists one record per CDR3 protein. The data hold fewer than 550,000 distinct CDR3 sequences, with approximately 15% observed a single time. Source material: blood. These receptors all come from a woman in her late teens or twenties with Graves' hyperthyroidism.

This chain uses TRBV4-1 with TRBJ2-3, with 9 bases matching TRBD2. This CDR3 has 15 residues. Germline trimming cut 1 base from V and 6 bases from J; bases unmatched to any gene: 5. Germline loops: CDR1 MGHRA, CDR2 YSYEKL. Written as DNA, the CDR3 is TGCGCCAGCAGCCAAGGAGGACTAGCGTATGATACGCAGTATTTT. This encodes CASSQGGLAYDTQYF.

At least ten counts were recorded for this clonotype. This chain connects TRBV2 to TRBJ2-2, with a weak D call TRBD2 (5 bases). CDR1 and CDR2 (germline): SNHLY, FYNNEI. This CDR3 comprises 18 residues. V was clipped by 2 bases and J by 8 bases, with 24 bases between them. CDR3 sequence: CASSEYRPTKVSVGELFF. DNA of the CDR3: TGTGCCAGCAGTGAATATCGGCCGACTAAAGTGTCAGTGGGGGAGCTGTTTTTT.

This clonotype was detected many times. The chain employs TRBV12-5 and TRBJ2-7, with TRBD2 as a possible D gene (5 bases). There are 16 residues in the CDR3. The germline V gene encodes CDR1 LGHNT and CDR2 FRNRAP. Trimming stripped 0 bases from V and 0 bases from J, with 12 bases between. In nucleotides, the CDR3 is TGTGCTAGTGGTTTGGTAATATCGGGAATCTCCTACGAGCAGTACTTC. Protein product: CASGLVISGISYEQYF.

This clonotype was found many times. CDR3 in DNA: TGTGCCAGCTCACCACGGGGGCAGGGGAATGAGCAGTTCTTC. It specifies CASSPRGQGNEQFF. The V call is TRBV18, the J call TRBJ2-1, with D possibly TRBD1 on 6 matching bases. V was trimmed by 1 base and J by 7 bases, leaving 11 bases between them. The CDR3 has 14 amino acids. The germline V gene encodes CDR1 KGHSH and CDR2 LQKENI.

This clonotype was observed at least ten times. This sequence joins TRBV3-1 and TRBJ1-1; no clear D. Germline CDR1 reads LGHDT; CDR2 reads YNNKEL (reference sequence). CDR3 length: 13 residues. Trimming removed 4 bases from V and 9 bases from J, with 15 bases in between. As DNA, the CDR3 is TGTGCCAGCAGCCCCGGGCCAGATTGGCAAGCTTTCTTT. Protein: CASSPGPDWQAFF.

Ten or more counts support this clonotype. This sequence joins TRBV12-3 or TRBV12-4 and TRBJ1-4, with D unclear. The CDR3 runs to 14 residues. V lost 3 bases, J lost 8 bases, and 13 bases lay in between. The CDR3: CASSFRLGGEKLFF. DNA of the CDR3: TGTGCCAGCAGTTTTCGACTGGGCGGCGAAAAACTGTTTTTT.

V is TRBV10-3 and J is TRBJ2-2, with D perhaps TRBD1 (7 bases). Between the trimmed V and J ends, which lost 4 bases and 0 bases, there was a span of 12 bases. The CDR3 is 16 residues long. Per germline, CDR1 ENHRY and CDR2 SYGVKD. CDR3 bases: TGTGCCATCAGTGTAGGAGGGGGCGCGAACACCGGGGAGCTGTTTTTT. This sequence encodes CAISVGGGANTGELFF.

This clonotype was found a few times. CDR3 DNA sequence: TGTGCCAGTATCTCCGGGTCCACAGATACGCAGTATTTT. It specifies CASISGSTDTQYF. The chain links TRBV19 to TRBJ2-3; unclear D gene. CDR1 and CDR2 from the germline V gene are LNHDA and SQIVND (reference sequence). V lost 7 bases and J lost 2, with 10 bases in between. The CDR3 runs to 13 residues.

This clonotype was picked up many times. The chain combines TRBV30 with TRBJ1-4, with D hard to call. The V gene's germline CDR1 is GTSNPN and CDR2 SVGIG (reference sequence). The V end was cut by 3 bases, the J end by 5 bases, with 4 bases between. The CDR3 totals 11 residues. In DNA form, the CDR3 reads TGTGCCTGGAGCCCAAATGAAAAACTGTTTTTT. It translates to CAWSPNEKLFF.

This clonotype was observed many times. The CDR3 protein is CAISESTFPEGGYTF. CDR3 sequence (DNA): TGTGCCATCAGTGAGTCGACTTTCCCTGAGGGTGGCTACACCTTC. The chain is built from TRBV10-3 and TRBJ1-2, with D uncertain. CDR1 ENHRY and CDR2 SYGVKD come from the germline V gene. V lost 0 bases, J lost 7 bases, and 15 bases lay in between. This CDR3 spans 15 amino acids.

This clonotype was recorded many times. J is TRBJ2-7 and V is TRBV7-3, with TRBD2 as a possible D gene (6 bases). CDR1 and CDR2 from the germline V gene are SGHTA and FQGTGA. The CDR3 extends over 14 amino acids. Trimming took off 2 bases at V and 6 bases at J, with 14 bases between the two ends. For the CDR3, the DNA is TGTGCCAGCAGCTTAGGCGGTGGGACTTCCGAGCAGTACTTC. Amino acid sequence: CASSLGGGTSEQYF.

The chain couples TRBV4-2 to TRBJ2-5, with 7 bases identical to TRBD2. The germline V gene has CDR1 LGHNA and CDR2 YNFKEQ. Trimming removed 1 base from V and 2 bases from J; junction bases left unmatched: 4. The CDR3 loop spans 15 amino acids. In DNA, the CDR3 is TGTGCCAGCAGCCAAGTGCTAGCGGATCAAGAGACCCAGTACTTC. Amino acid sequence: CASSQVLADQETQYF.

There are many counts of this clonotype. This sequence joins TRBV30 and TRBJ2-7; D is ambiguous. CDR3 size: 12 residues. Trimming removed 2 bases from V and 3 bases from J, with 8 bases in between. Germline CDR1 GTSNPN, CDR2 SVGIG (reference sequence). DNA for the CDR3: TGTGCCTGGAGTCTGGATCGCTACGAGCAGTACTTC. Translated, it gives CAWSLDRYEQYF.

This clonotype was seen ten or more times. This chain links TRBV27 with TRBJ2-7; the D is unclear. V was clipped by 4 bases and J by 6 bases, with 16 bases between them. The germline gives CDR1 MNHEY, CDR2 SMNVEV (reference sequence). The CDR3 length is 14 residues. The CDR3, as DNA: TGTGCCAGCAGTTCGGCCGGAGTAGATGCCGAGCAGTACTTC. It specifies CASSSAGVDAEQYF.

This clonotype was counted at least ten times. V and J are TRBV19 and TRBJ1-2, with D uncertain. This CDR3 region has 14 residues. The germline V and J ends were trimmed by 3 bases and 7 bases, with 15 bases remaining between them. Germline V CDR1 and CDR2: LNHDA, SQIVND (reference sequence). CDR3 sequence reads: CASSIMTGLGGYTF. In DNA form, the CDR3 reads TGTGCCAGTAGTATCATGACGGGGTTAGGTGGCTACACCTTC.

To note about this clonotype: Possible read error: a much larger clone is one base away. This rearrangement joins TRBV5-1 to TRBJ2-3; TRBD2 might be the D (6 bases). The CDR3 extends over 14 amino acids. The germline gives CDR1 SGHRS, CDR2 YFSETQ. The CDR3 DNA reads as TGCGCCAGCAGCTTGGCACTAGCATTAGATGCGCAGTATTTT. Translation: CASSLALALDAQYF.

This clonotype was detected many times. The chain uses TRBV12-5 and TRBJ2-6; perhaps TRBD1 as D (6 bases). Trimming left V 0 bases short and J 0 bases short, with 12 bases between. This CDR3 is 18 amino acids long. CDR1 and CDR2 (germline): LGHNT, FRNRAP. CDR3: CASGLVLGQTSGANVLTF. The CDR3, as DNA: TGTGCTAGTGGTTTGGTACTAGGACAGACCTCTGGGGCCAACGTCCTGACTTTC. Based on the CDR3 plus reference TRBV12-5 and TRBJ2-6, the full variable domain is DARVTQTPRHKVTEMGQEVTMRCQPILGHNTVFWYRQTMMQGLELLAYFRNRAPLDDSGMPKDRFSAEMPDATLATLKIQPSEPRDSAVYFCASGLVLGQTSGANVLTFGAGSRLTVL.

The table lists this clonotype with a few counts. The rearrangement joins TRBV6-1 to TRBJ2-7, with TRBD2 as a possible D gene (5 bases). The CDR3 sequence is 14 residues long. V gave up 8 bases and J gave up 0 bases, with 14 bases separating them. CDR1 and CDR2 (germline): MNHNS, SASEGT. The CDR3 nucleotides read TGTGCCAGCCACGACCCAACTAGCTCCTACGAGCAGTACTTC. It translates to CASHDPTSSYEQYF.

The rearrangement uses TRBV19 and TRBJ1-4, with 9 bases lining up with TRBD1. The CDR3 is 14 amino acids. Germline CDR1 reads LNHDA; CDR2 reads SQIVND (reference sequence). Trimming removed 10 bases from V and 6 bases from J; junction bases left unmatched: 9. The CDR3 spells CATRRRDRDEKLFF. The DNA of the CDR3 is TGTGCCACCCGAAGGCGGGACAGGGATGAAAAACTGTTTTTT.

V is TRBV5-1 and J is TRBJ2-5, with TRBD2 matching 11 bases. Unmatched junction bases numbered 4, after V lost 4 bases and J lost 2 bases. In germline, CDR1 is SGHRS, CDR2 YFSETQ. CDR3 length: 15 amino acids. CDR3 loop: CASSTGLAEQETQYF. The CDR3 DNA reads as TGCGCCAGCAGCACGGGACTAGCGGAACAAGAGACCCAGTACTTC.

CDR3 amino acids: CASSMSNEQFF. CDR3 in DNA: TGTGCCAGCAGCATGTCCAATGAGCAGTTCTTC. The rearrangement uses TRBV11-2 and TRBJ2-1, with D hard to call. Trimming took off 5 bases at V and 6 bases at J, with 5 bases between the two ends. The germline V gene encodes CDR1 SGHAT and CDR2 FQNNGV. The CDR3 spans 11 residues.